This T cell receptor (beta chain) emerged from a study of blood T cells in healthy people across ages. For the study at large: When template switching was applied, about one barcoded beta molecule was captured per two T cells.

Researchers isolated at least 7 million PBMCs per sample. Combining a sample-barcoded 5' primer with a J-beta primer mix, a second PCR ran for roughly 7 to 11 cycles. TCRdb re-called the 5' RACE reads with MiXCR, one entry per CDR3 protein. This table holds more than 1,400,000 distinct CDR3 sequences, around two fifths found once. V was cut by 0 bases and J by 7 bases, with 9 bases left in between. Germline V gene lookup returns CDR1 SGHAT and CDR2 FQNNGV. This CDR3 is 13 amino acids long. This clonotype originated in a woman under 30 in good health. The sample comprised blood. The chain has TRBV11-2 and TRBJ1-2; D unresolved. CDR3 loop: CASSLDHQVGYTF. Here the CDR3 DNA reads TGTGCCAGCAGCTTAGATCACCAGGTTGGCTACACCTTC.